The clone carrying this TCR beta chain was counted only a few times. As yet, its antigen is unknown. The data originate from a study of T cell repertoires in cytomegalovirus infection. Study overall: Shared public TCR beta signatures pointed to both CMV infection and a matching HLA type.

TCRdb independently ran MiXCR on the reads; one entry per CDR3 protein. The sample comprises 450,000 to 600,000 distinct CDR3 sequences, around 11% of which are singletons, and 10% rests with the top ten. Germline V lookup: CDR1 SEHNR, CDR2 FQNEAQ (reference sequence). The CDR3 totals 15 residues. Trimming cost V 3 bases and J 0 bases, with 12 bases left between them. Whole-study results and caveats: In two of eight donors, the top clonotype was HLA-C-restricted CMV-specific. CMV carriers having the relevant HLA were flagged by cumulative public TCR beta family frequency.

The J gene is TRBJ2-7, the V gene TRBV7-9; a weak D match, TRBD1 (6 bases). The receptor was derived from a human donor in good health (CMV status not recorded). Some clones in this sample may be carry-over from other donors' samples. The material sequenced was PBMCs. CDR3 loop: CASSFLRTVSYEQYF. DNA for the CDR3: TGTGCCAGCAGCTTTTTAAGGACAGTCTCCTACGAGCAGTACTTC.